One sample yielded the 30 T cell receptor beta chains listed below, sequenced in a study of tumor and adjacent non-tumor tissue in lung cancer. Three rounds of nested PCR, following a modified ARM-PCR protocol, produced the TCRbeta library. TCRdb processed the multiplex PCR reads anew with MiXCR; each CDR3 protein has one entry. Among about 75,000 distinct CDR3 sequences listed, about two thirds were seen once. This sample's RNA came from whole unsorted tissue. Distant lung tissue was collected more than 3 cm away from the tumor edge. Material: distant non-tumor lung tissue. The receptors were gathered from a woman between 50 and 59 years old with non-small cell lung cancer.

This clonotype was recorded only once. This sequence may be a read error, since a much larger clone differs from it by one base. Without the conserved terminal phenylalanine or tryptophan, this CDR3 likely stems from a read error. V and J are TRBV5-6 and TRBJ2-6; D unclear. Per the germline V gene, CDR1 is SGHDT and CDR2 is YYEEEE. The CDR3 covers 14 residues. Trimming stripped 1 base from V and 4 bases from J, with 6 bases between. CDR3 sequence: CASSLLSGANVLTL. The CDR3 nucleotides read TGTGCCAGCAGCTTGTTATCAGGGGCCAACGTCCTGACTCTC.

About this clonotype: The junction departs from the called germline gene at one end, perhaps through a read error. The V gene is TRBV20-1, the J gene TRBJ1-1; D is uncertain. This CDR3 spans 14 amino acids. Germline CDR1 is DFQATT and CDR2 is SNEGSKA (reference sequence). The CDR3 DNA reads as TGCTGTGCTAGTCGTCTCCCTGGGCAGGCGACCGCTTTCTTT. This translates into CCASRLPGQATAFF.

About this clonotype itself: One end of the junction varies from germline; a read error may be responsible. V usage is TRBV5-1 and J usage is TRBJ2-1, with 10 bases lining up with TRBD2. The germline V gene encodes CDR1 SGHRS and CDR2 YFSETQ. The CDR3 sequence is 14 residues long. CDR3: CASSFSGRYNEQSF. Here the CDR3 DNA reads TGCGCCAGCAGCTTTAGCGGGAGGTACAATGAGCAGTCCTTC.

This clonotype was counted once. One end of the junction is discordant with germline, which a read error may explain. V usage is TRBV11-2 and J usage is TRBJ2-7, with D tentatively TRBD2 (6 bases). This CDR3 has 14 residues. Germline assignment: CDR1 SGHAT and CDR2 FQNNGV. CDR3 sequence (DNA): TGTGCCAGCAGCTCCCGACTAGAGAGCTACGAGCAATACTTC. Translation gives CASSSRLESYEQYF.

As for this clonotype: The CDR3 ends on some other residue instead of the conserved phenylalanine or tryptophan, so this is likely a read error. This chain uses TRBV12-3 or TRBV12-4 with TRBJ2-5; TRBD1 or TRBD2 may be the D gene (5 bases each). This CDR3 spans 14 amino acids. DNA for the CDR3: TGTGCCAGCACTTTAGGACGGGGACCCGAGACCCAGTACCTC. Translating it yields CASTLGRGPETQYL.

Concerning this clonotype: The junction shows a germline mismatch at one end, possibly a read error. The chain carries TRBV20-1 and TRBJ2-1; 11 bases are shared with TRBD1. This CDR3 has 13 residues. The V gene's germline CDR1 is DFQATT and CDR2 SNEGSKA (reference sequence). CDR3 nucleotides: TGCAGTGCTAGGGGACAGGGGGAAGATGAGAAGTTCTTC. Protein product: CSARGQGEDEKFF.

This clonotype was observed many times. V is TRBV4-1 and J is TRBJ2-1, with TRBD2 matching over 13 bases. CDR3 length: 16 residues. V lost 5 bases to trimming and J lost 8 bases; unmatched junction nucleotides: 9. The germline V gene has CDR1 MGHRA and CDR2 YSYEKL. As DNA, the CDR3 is TGCGCCAGCAGCTTAGGACTAGCGGGAGCTGGGGATGAGCAGTTCTTC. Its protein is CASSLGLAGAGDEQFF.

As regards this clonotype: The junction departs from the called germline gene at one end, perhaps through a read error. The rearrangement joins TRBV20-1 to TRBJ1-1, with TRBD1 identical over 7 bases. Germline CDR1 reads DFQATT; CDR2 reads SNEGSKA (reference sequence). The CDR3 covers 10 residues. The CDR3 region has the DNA TGTAATGCTGAGACAGGGAAATGTTTCTTT. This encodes CNAETGKCFF.

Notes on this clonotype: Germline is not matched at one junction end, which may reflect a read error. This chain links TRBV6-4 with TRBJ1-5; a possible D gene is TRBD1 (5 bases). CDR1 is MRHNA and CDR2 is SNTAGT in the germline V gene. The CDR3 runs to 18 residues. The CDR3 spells CASSDSWTPDSVNQPQRF. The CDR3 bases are TGTGCCAGCAGTGACTCTTGGACTCCCGACAGTGTCAATCAGCCCCAGCGTTTT.

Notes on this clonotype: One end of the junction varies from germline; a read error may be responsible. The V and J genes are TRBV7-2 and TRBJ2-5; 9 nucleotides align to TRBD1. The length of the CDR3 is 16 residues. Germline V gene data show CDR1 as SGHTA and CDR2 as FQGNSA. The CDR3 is CASGLVGTGLRKTQYF. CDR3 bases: TGTGCCAGCGGCTTAGTAGGGACAGGGCTCCGAAAGACCCAGTACTTC.

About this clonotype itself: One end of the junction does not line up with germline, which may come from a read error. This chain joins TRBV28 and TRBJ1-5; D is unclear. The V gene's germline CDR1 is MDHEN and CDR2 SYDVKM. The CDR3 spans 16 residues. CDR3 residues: CAGSLVVRISNQPQHF. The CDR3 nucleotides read TGTGCCGGCAGTTTAGTAGTCAGGATTAGCAATCAGCCCCAGCATTTT.

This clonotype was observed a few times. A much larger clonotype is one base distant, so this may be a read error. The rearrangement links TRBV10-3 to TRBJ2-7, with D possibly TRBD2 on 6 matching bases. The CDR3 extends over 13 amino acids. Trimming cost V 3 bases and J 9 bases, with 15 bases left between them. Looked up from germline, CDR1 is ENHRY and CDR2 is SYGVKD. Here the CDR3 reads CAISERDGEVQYF. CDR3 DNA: TGTGCCATCAGTGAAAGGGACGGGGAGGTGCAGTACTTC.

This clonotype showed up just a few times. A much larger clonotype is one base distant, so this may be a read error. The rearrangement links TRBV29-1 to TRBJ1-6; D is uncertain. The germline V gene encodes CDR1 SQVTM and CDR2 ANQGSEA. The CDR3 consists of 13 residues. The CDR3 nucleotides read TGCAGCGCCCGACGCGAATCGAATTCACCCTTCCACTTT. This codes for CSARRESNSPFHF. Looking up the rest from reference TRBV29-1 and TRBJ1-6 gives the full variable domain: SAVISQKPSRDICQRGTSLTIQCQVDSQVTMMFWYRQQPGQSLTLIATANQGSEATYESGFVIDKFPISRPNLTFSTLTVSNMSPEDSSIYLCSARRESNSPFHFGNGTRLTVT.

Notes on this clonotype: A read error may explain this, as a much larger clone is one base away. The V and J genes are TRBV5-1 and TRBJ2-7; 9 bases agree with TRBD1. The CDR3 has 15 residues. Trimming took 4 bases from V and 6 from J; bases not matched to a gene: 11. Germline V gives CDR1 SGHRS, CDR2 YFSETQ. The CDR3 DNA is TGCGCCAGCAGCCCGGGGACAGGGTTTATCTGCGAGCAGTACTTC. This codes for CASSPGTGFICEQYF.

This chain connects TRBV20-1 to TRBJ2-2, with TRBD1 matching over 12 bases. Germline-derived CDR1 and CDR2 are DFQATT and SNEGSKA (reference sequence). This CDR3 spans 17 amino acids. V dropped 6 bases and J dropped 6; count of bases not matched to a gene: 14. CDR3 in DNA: TGCAGTGCACGCCGCCCCCCGGGACAGGGGGCCCCCGGGGAGCTGTTTTTT. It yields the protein CSARRPPGQGAPGELFF.

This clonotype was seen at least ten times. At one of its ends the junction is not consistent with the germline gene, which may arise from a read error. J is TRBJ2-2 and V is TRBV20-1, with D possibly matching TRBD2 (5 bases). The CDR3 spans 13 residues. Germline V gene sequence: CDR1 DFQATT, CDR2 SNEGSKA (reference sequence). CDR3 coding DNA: TGCAGTGCTAGATCTAGTAGCACCGGGGAGCCGTTTTTT. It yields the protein CSARSSSTGEPFF.

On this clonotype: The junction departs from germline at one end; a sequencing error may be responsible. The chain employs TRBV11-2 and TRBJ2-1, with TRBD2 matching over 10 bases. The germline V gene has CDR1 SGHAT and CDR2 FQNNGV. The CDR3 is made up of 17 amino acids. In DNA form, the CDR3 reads TGTGCCATCAGCTTAGAGCTAGCGGGAGACTCCTACAATGAGCAGTTCTTC. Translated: CAISLELAGDSYNEQFF.

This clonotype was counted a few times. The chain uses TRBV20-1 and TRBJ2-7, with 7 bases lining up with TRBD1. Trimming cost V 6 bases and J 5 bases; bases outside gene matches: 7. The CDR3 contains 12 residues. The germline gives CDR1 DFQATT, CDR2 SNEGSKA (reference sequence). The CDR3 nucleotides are TGCAGTGCGTGGGGACAGTACGACGAGCAGTACTTC. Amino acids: CSAWGQYDEQYF.

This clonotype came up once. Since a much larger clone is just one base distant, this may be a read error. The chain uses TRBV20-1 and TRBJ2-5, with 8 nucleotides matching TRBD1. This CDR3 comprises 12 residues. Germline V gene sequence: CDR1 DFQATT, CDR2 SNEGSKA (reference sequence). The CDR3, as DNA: TGCATTGCCCAAGACAGGGGTGAGACCCAGTACTTC. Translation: CIAQDRGETQYF.

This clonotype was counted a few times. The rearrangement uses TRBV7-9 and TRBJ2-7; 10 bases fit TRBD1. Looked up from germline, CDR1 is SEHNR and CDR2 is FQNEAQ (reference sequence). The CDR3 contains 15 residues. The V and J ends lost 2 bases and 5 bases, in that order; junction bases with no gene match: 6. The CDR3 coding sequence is TGTGCCAGCAGCTTATACGGGACAGGGGATAACGAGCAGTACTTC. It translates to CASSLYGTGDNEQYF.

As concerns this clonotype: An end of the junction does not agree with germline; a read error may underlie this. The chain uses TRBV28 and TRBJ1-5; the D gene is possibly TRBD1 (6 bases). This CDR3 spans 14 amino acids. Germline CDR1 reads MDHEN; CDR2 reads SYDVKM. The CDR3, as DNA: TGTGCCAGTGGAAAAGGGGGTACCAATCAGTCCCACCATTTT. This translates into CASGKGGTNQSHHF.

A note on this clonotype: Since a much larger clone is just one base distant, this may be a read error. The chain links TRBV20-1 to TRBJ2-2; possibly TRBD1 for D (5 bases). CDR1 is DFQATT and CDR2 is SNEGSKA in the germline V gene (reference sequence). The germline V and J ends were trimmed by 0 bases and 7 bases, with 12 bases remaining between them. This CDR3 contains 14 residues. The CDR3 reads CSARDQGLVGELFF. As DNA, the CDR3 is TGCAGTGCTAGAGATCAGGGTTTGGTCGGGGAGCTGTTTTTT.

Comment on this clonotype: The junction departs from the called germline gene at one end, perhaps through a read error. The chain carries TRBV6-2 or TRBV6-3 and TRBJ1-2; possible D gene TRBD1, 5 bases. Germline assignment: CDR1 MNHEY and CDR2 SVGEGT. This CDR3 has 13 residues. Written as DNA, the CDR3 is TGCGCCAGAAGTTTTCAGGGTATGGATGGCTACACCTTT. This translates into CARSFQGMDGYTF.

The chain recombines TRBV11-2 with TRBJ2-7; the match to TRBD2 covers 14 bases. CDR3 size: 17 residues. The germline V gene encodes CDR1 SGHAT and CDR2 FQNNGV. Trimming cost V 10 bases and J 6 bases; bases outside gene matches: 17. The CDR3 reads CAINLRPGLAGVGEQYF. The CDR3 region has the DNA TGTGCCATCAACTTAAGGCCGGGACTAGCGGGAGTAGGCGAGCAGTACTTC.

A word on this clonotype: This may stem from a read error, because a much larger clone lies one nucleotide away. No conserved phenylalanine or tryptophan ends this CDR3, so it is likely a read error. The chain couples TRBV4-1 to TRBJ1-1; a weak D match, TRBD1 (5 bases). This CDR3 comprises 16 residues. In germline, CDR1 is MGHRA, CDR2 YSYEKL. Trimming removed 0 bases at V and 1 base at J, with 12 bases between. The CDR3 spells CASSQDRYRSNTEAFL. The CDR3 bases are TGCGCCAGCAGCCAAGATAGGTACAGGTCGAACACTGAAGCTTTCCTT.

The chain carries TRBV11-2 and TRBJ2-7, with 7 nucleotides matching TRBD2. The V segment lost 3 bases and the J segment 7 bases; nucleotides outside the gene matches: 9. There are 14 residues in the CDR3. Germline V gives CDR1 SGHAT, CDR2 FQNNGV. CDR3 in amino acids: CASSFGLVRYEQYF. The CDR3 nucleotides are TGTGCCAGCAGCTTTGGACTAGTTAGATATGAGCAGTACTTC.

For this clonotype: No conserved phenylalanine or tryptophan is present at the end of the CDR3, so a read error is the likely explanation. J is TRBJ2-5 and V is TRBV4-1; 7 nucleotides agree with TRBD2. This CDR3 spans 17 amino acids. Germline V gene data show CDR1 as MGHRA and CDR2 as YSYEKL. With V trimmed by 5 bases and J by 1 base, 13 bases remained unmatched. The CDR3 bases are TGCGCCAGCAGCGGAACCCGGATTAGCGGGTCCCAAGAGACCCAGTACCTC. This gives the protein CASSGTRISGSQETQYL.

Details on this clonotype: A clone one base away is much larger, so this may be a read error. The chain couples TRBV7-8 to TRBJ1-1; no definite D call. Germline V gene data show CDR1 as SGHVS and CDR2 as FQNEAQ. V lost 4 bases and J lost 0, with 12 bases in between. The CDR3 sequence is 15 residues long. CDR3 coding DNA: TGTGCCAGCAGCTCCGAAGCACTCATGAACACTGAAGCTTTCTTT. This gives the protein CASSSEALMNTEAFF.

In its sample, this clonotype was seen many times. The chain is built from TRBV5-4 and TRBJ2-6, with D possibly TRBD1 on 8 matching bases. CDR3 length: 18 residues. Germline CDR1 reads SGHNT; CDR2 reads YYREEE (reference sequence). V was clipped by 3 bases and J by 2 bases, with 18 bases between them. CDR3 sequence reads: CASSSGGQVIAGANVLTF. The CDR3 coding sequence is TGTGCCAGCAGCTCGGGGGGACAGGTTATCGCTGGGGCCAACGTCCTGACTTTC. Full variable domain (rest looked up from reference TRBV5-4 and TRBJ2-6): ETGVTQSPTHLIKTRGQQVTLRCSSQSGHNTVSWYQQALGQGPQFIFQYYREEENGRGNFPPRFSGLQFPNYSSELNVNALELDDSALYLCASSSGGQVIAGANVLTFGAGSRLTVL.

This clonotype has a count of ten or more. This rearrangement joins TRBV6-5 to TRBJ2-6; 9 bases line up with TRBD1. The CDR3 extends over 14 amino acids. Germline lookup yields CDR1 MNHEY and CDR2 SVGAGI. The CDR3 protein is CATGGGVGANVLTF. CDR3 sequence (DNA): TGTGCGACAGGGGGGGGCGTTGGGGCCAACGTCCTGACTTTC.